Listed here are 20 T cell receptor beta chains from one sample, sequenced in a study of technical replicates of blood from a few donors. Repertoires were generated with immunoSEQ multiplex PCR, while TCRdb's copy carries only in-frame clones and drops some. The sample has about 9,400 clones, about nine tenths seen once. The specimen was PBMCs. The receptors come from a human donor in good health.

V and J are TRBV28 and TRBJ1-1, with D perhaps TRBD1 (6 bases). The CDR3 is 13 residues long. V dropped 7 bases and J dropped 3 bases, with 12 bases sitting between them. Germline CDR1 is MDHEN and CDR2 is SYDVKM. CDR3 sequence: CASITGSDTEAFF. The CDR3 region has the DNA TGTGCCAGCATTACAGGGTCAGACACTGAAGCTTTCTTT. Together with reference TRBV28 and TRBJ1-1, the CDR3 gives the full variable domain: DVKVTQSSRYLVKRTGEKVFLECVQDMDHENMFWYRQDPGLGLRLIYFSYDVKMKEKGDIPEGYSVSREKKERFSLILESASTNQTSMYLCASITGSDTEAFFGQGTRLTVV.

The chain uses TRBV5-4 and TRBJ1-1; 9 nucleotides agree with TRBD1. The CDR3 sequence is 15 residues long. Looked up from germline, CDR1 is SGHNT and CDR2 is YYREEE (reference sequence). Trimming took 3 bases from V and 6 from J; bases not matched to a gene: 9. CDR3 DNA: TGTGCCAGCAGCTCAGACGGGACAGGGTTCTCTGAAGCTTTCTTT. This sequence encodes CASSSDGTGFSEAFF.

This sequence joins TRBV7-9 and TRBJ2-5, with a tentative D call TRBD2 (5 bases). Per germline, CDR1 SEHNR and CDR2 FQNEAQ (reference sequence). CDR3 length: 12 residues. The V end was cut by 3 bases, the J end by 4 bases, with 6 bases between. The CDR3 DNA reads as TGTGCCAGCAGCTTTGAGGGAGAGACCCAGTACTTC. It codes for CASSFEGETQYF.

J is TRBJ2-1 and V is TRBV7-9; D gene unclear. Trimming took off 1 base at V and 4 bases at J, with 5 bases between the two ends. Looked up from germline, CDR1 is SEHNR and CDR2 is FQNEAQ (reference sequence). The CDR3 has 13 residues. Written as DNA, the CDR3 is TGTGCCAGCAGCTTAGATCCATACAATGAGCAGTTCTTC. Protein: CASSLDPYNEQFF.

This chain uses TRBV6-5 with TRBJ2-7; D is uncertain. The length of the CDR3 is 11 residues. V lost 6 bases and J 4 bases, leaving 7 bases between the germline ends. Germline values: CDR1 MNHEY, CDR2 SVGAGI. CDR3: CASRASYEQYF. CDR3 DNA: TGTGCCAGCAGAGCCTCTTACGAGCAGTACTTC.

The chain couples TRBV7-9 to TRBJ1-4; D not resolved. The germline V and J ends were trimmed by 5 bases and 2 bases, with 15 bases remaining between them. Germline V gives CDR1 SEHNR, CDR2 FQNEAQ (reference sequence). This CDR3 contains 16 residues. CDR3 sequence: CASSPRVAATNEKLFF. The CDR3 region has the DNA TGTGCCAGCAGCCCGCGGGTAGCCGCCACTAATGAAAAACTGTTTTTT.

This chain connects TRBV18 to TRBJ2-5; 8 bases map to TRBD2. The germline gives CDR1 KGHSH, CDR2 LQKENI. This CDR3 is 16 amino acids long. The J segment lost 2 bases and the V segment lost 3 bases, leaving 8 bases of the junction unmatched. This CDR3 reads CASSPPELAAQETQYF. CDR3 bases: TGTGCCAGCTCACCCCCGGAACTAGCGGCACAAGAGACCCAGTACTTC.

This sequence joins TRBV10-2 and TRBJ2-7, with TRBD1 matching 11 bases. V was pared by 3 bases and J by 3 bases, with 4 bases of the junction left unmatched. Germline V gene sequence: CDR1 WSHSY, CDR2 SAAADI. The CDR3 sequence is 15 residues long. CDR3 coding DNA: TGCGCCAGCAGTGAATGGGGGACAGGGGGCTACGAGCAGTACTTC. This gives the protein CASSEWGTGGYEQYF.

This chain links TRBV2 with TRBJ1-5, with D maybe TRBD1 (6 bases). The CDR3 is made up of 15 amino acids. The V gene lost 4 bases and the J gene lost 5 bases, with 15 bases spanning the gap. CDR1 is SNHLY, CDR2 FYNNEI, per germline. CDR3 DNA: TGTGCCAGCAGTGGGGACAAAGCAGACGATCAGCCCCAGCATTTT. It codes for CASSGDKADDQPQHF.

The V gene is TRBV7-9, the J gene TRBJ2-1; 8 bases fit TRBD2. Germline assignment: CDR1 SEHNR and CDR2 FQNEAQ (reference sequence). Trimming removed 4 bases from V and 16 bases from J; junction bases left unmatched: 18. CDR3 length: 15 amino acids. CDR3 DNA sequence: TGTGCCAGCAGCTCGCAACCTATCACTAGCGGAGGGATTTTCTTC. Translation gives CASSSQPITSGGIFF.

This chain links TRBV27 with TRBJ1-5, with TRBD1 as a possible D gene (5 bases). The CDR3 sequence is 17 residues long. Trimming removed 1 base from V and 1 base from J, with 14 bases in between. Germline V gene data show CDR1 as MNHEY and CDR2 as SMNVEV (reference sequence). CDR3: CASSLFGGTASNQPQHF. CDR3 bases: TGTGCCAGCAGTTTATTCGGGGGGACTGCAAGCAATCAGCCCCAGCATTTT.

CDR3 region: CASSTLVAGELFF. CDR3 in DNA: TGTGCCAGCAGCACCCTAGTTGCCGGGGAGCTGTTTTTT. The genes are TRBV7-9 and TRBJ2-2, with D hard to call. The length of the CDR3 is 13 residues. The V and J ends lost 5 bases and 6 bases respectively, with 10 bases between them. CDR1 SEHNR and CDR2 FQNEAQ come from the germline V gene (reference sequence).

This rearrangement joins TRBV2 to TRBJ2-7; D gene unclear. Trimming shortened V by 2 bases and J by 0 bases, and 2 bases separated the two germline ends. The V gene's germline CDR1 is SNHLY and CDR2 FYNNEI. The CDR3 runs 12 residues. The CDR3 DNA sequence: TGTGCCAGCAGTGAACTCTCCTACGAGCAGTACTTC. Its translation is CASSELSYEQYF.

The chain recombines TRBV2 with TRBJ1-4; tentative D call: TRBD1 (5 bases). With 7 bases removed from V and 1 base from J, the gap between germline ends came to 13 bases. Germline V lookup: CDR1 SNHLY, CDR2 FYNNEI. This CDR3 has 15 amino acids. The CDR3 is CASIIREVTNEKLFF. Written as DNA, the CDR3 is TGTGCCAGCATCATCAGGGAGGTAACTAATGAAAAACTGTTTTTT.

The V call is TRBV19, the J call TRBJ2-6; TRBD2 matches 7 bases. The V and J ends lost 7 bases and 4 bases, in that order; junction bases with no gene match: 19. Germline CDR1 LNHDA, CDR2 SQIVND (reference sequence). The CDR3 loop spans 19 amino acids. As DNA, the CDR3 is TGTGCCAGTACTCCTATTGGTTTTGCGGGAGCGGTGGGGGCCAACGTCCTGACTTTC. Translating gives CASTPIGFAGAVGANVLTF.

The chain has TRBV6-5 and TRBJ2-7, with 11 bases aligning to TRBD1. This CDR3 contains 15 residues. The germline CDR1 and CDR2 sequences are MNHEY and SVGAGI. With V trimmed by 2 bases and J by 5 bases, 5 bases remained unmatched. In DNA form, the CDR3 reads TGTGCCAGCAGTTACGGGACAGGGGGGAACCACGAGCAGTACTTC. Amino acids: CASSYGTGGNHEQYF.

The chain employs TRBV19 and TRBJ2-2; 7 nucleotides agree with TRBD1. The ends lost 7 bases at V and 4 bases at J; junction bases unmatched: 18. CDR1 and CDR2 (germline): LNHDA, SQIVND (reference sequence). CDR3 length: 18 residues. As DNA, the CDR3 is TGTGCCAGTATAAATTTATTTGGGACAGAGACACCCACCGGGGAGCTGTTTTTT. Amino acid sequence: CASINLFGTETPTGELFF.

The gene calls are TRBV28 and TRBJ1-4; possibly TRBD1 for D (5 bases). CDR1 is MDHEN, CDR2 SYDVKM, per germline. V lost 5 bases and J 8 bases, leaving 21 bases between the germline ends. CDR3 length equals 16 residues. In DNA form, the CDR3 reads TGTGCCAGCAGTCCCCCTTCGAGACAGCTAACCGAAAAACTGTTTTTT. Its protein is CASSPPSRQLTEKLFF.

V usage is TRBV2 and J usage is TRBJ2-7, with TRBD1 identical over 8 bases. Germline trimming cut 6 bases from V and 3 bases from J; bases unmatched to any gene: 1. Germline V CDR1 and CDR2: SNHLY, FYNNEI. The CDR3 runs 12 residues. CDR3: CASRGQGYEQYF. CDR3 DNA sequence: TGTGCCAGCAGAGGACAGGGCTACGAGCAGTACTTC.

The genes are TRBV6-5 and TRBJ2-3; 10 bases are shared with TRBD1. V gave up 2 bases and J gave up 4 bases; unmatched junction bases: 3. This CDR3 region has 15 residues. Germline V CDR1 and CDR2: MNHEY, SVGAGI. The CDR3 DNA reads as TGTGCCAGCAGTTACGGGACAGGGGCAGCAGATACGCAGTATTTT. It codes for CASSYGTGAADTQYF.